A selection of T cell receptor beta chains follows, all from one sample in a study of identical twins. A single record per CDR3 protein comes from TCRdb applying MiXCR to the 5' RACE reads. Of 1.5 million to 2 million distinct CDR3 sequences in the sample, more than 30% are singletons; the top ten hold under 0.35%. The material sequenced was cord blood. The origin of the receptors is a newborn girl in good health. Both conserved end residues are part of each CDR3. A D gene is named only where the DNA matches it firmly. Clone size appears in some rows only: once, few, many, or a class for an expanded clone.

d_gene: NA; j_gene: TRBJ1-1; v_gene: TRBV6-2/TRBV6-3; abundance: few; CDR3nt: TGTGCCAGCAACCGAGGGGCGGACACTGAAGCTTTCTTT; CDR3aa: CASNRGADTEAFF
d_gene: TRBD1; j_gene: TRBJ1-2; v_gene: TRBV29-1; abundance: few; CDR3nt: TGCAGCGTTGAAAAGGGGGACAGATCTAACTATGGCTACACCTTC; CDR3aa: CSVEKGDRSNYGYTF
d_gene: NA; j_gene: TRBJ2-3; v_gene: TRBV11-2; abundance: NA; CDR3nt: TGTGCCAGCAGCTTATCTGTGACGGCAGATACGCAGTATTTT; CDR3aa: CASSLSVTADTQYF
d_gene: TRBD1; j_gene: TRBJ2-1; v_gene: TRBV12-3/TRBV12-4; abundance: many; CDR3nt: TGTGCCAGCAGTTCATCGACCCGGGACAGGGGGCGTATAGAGCAGTTCTTC; CDR3aa: CASSSSTRDRGRIEQFF
d_gene: TRBD2; j_gene: TRBJ2-3; v_gene: TRBV20-1; abundance: NA; CDR3nt: TGCAGTGCACTTCCTACTAGCGGAAACACAGATACGCAGTATTTT; CDR3aa: CSALPTSGNTDTQYF
d_gene: NA; j_gene: TRBJ1-1; v_gene: TRBV4-1; abundance: few; CDR3nt: TGCGCCAGCAGCCAAGGACCATGGACCCCTGAAGCTTTCTTT; CDR3aa: CASSQGPWTPEAFF
d_gene: NA; j_gene: TRBJ2-3; v_gene: TRBV20-1; abundance: NA; CDR3nt: TGCAGTGCTAGTAAGAATCGACAGACCACAGATACGCAGTATTTT; CDR3aa: CSASKNRQTTDTQYF
d_gene: NA; j_gene: TRBJ2-7; v_gene: TRBV20-1; abundance: NA; CDR3nt: TGCAGTGCTAGGGCCGACACCGCCTACGAGCAGTACTTC; CDR3aa: CSARADTAYEQYF
d_gene: NA; j_gene: TRBJ2-5; v_gene: TRBV5-1; abundance: NA; CDR3nt: TGCGCCAGCAGCGTGACAGAGTACCAAGAGACCCAGTACTTC; CDR3aa: CASSVTEYQETQYF
d_gene: TRBD1; j_gene: TRBJ2-5; v_gene: TRBV14; abundance: few; CDR3nt: TGTGCCAGCAGCGAGGGTCCAGGGGGCAAAGAGACCCAGTACTTC; CDR3aa: CASSEGPGGKETQYF
d_gene: TRBD2; j_gene: TRBJ2-3; v_gene: TRBV27; abundance: few; CDR3nt: TGTGCCAGCAGTTCGTGGACTAGCGGCACAGATACGCAGTATTTT; CDR3aa: CASSSWTSGTDTQYF
d_gene: TRBD2; j_gene: TRBJ2-5; v_gene: TRBV12-3/TRBV12-4; abundance: NA; CDR3nt: TGTGCCAGCAGTTCGGGACTAGTCGCAAATGAGCAGTACTTC; CDR3aa: CASSSGLVANEQYF
d_gene: TRBD1; j_gene: TRBJ2-1; v_gene: TRBV6-2/TRBV6-3; abundance: NA; CDR3nt: TGTGCCAGCAGTCCCCGGGGACAGGGGAAAGACAATGAGCAGTTCTTC; CDR3aa: CASSPRGQGKDNEQFF
d_gene: NA; j_gene: TRBJ2-3; v_gene: TRBV4-2; abundance: NA; CDR3nt: TGTGCCAGCAGCCAGGCTTCTCCGGGACTTCCCACAGATACGCAGTATTTT; CDR3aa: CASSQASPGLPTDTQYF
d_gene: NA; j_gene: TRBJ1-4; v_gene: TRBV5-1; abundance: few; CDR3nt: TGCGCCAGCAGCTTAGGGGCCAGGGCAGAACTGTTTTTT; CDR3aa: CASSLGARAELFF
d_gene: TRBD1; j_gene: TRBJ1-1; v_gene: TRBV5-5; abundance: NA; CDR3nt: TGTGCCAGCAGCCCGAGGGGGCTCGAAGCTTTCTTT; CDR3aa: CASSPRGLEAFF
d_gene: NA; j_gene: TRBJ2-3; v_gene: TRBV9; abundance: NA; CDR3nt: TGTGCCAGCAGCGTAGAGACGGGAGACGTAGGAGATACGCAGTATTTT; CDR3aa: CASSVETGDVGDTQYF
d_gene: NA; j_gene: TRBJ2-1; v_gene: TRBV25-1; abundance: NA; CDR3nt: TGTGCCAGCAGTGAAAGGGATGGAACAACGCAGTTCTTC; CDR3aa: CASSERDGTTQFF
d_gene: TRBD1; j_gene: TRBJ2-4; v_gene: TRBV5-1; abundance: NA; CDR3nt: TGCGCCAGCAGCTTGTCTGGGACAGGGAGGAACATTCAGTACTTC; CDR3aa: CASSLSGTGRNIQYF
d_gene: TRBD1; j_gene: TRBJ1-1; v_gene: TRBV7-9; abundance: NA; CDR3nt: TGTGCCAGCAGCCCGACAGGGGGCGCGATACGAAACACTGAAGCTTTCTTT; CDR3aa: CASSPTGGAIRNTEAFF